Shown below are 2 T cell receptor beta chains from a single sample sequenced in a study of cytomegalovirus exposure and HLA in healthy donors. The PCR made use of 60 Vbeta and 13 Jbeta primers. Some clones are missing from TCRdb's copy, which holds only in-frame ones; the method was immunoSEQ multiplex PCR. The sample includes about 120,000 clones. Sequenced sample: PBMCs. The receptor set was obtained from a man in his late teens or twenties in good health and CMV-seronegative.

V usage is TRBV7-9 and J usage is TRBJ1-1; D ambiguous. Looked up from germline, CDR1 is SEHNR and CDR2 is FQNEAQ (reference sequence). Trimming removed 8 bases from V and 11 bases from J, with 18 bases in between. CDR3 size: 12 residues. CDR3 loop: CASWARRGGAFF. The DNA for the CDR3 is TGTGCCAGCTGGGCCCGACGGGGAGGGGCTTTCTTT.

The V gene is TRBV30, the J gene TRBJ1-3; D is possibly TRBD1 (5 bases). The germline V gene has CDR1 GTSNPN and CDR2 SVGIG (reference sequence). V lost 5 bases and J 3 bases, leaving 11 bases between the germline ends. The CDR3 is 13 amino acids. The CDR3 region is CAWDSYFGNTIYF. CDR3 sequence (DNA): TGTGCCTGGGACAGCTACTTTGGAAACACCATATATTTT. Full variable domain (remainder filled in from reference TRBV30 and TRBJ1-3): SQTIHQWPATLVQPVGSPLSLECTVEGTSNPNLYWYRQAAGRGLQLLFYSVGIGQISSEVPQNLSASRPQDRQFILSSKKLLLSDSGFYLCAWDSYFGNTIYFGEGSWLTVV.